This T cell receptor beta chain was obtained from a study of blood T cell repertoires in COVID-19. Study details: The study drew acute and convalescent COVID-19 samples from the United States, Italy and Spain. PBMCs, B-cell-depleted T cells, or T cells provided the cDNA or gDNA that made up the material.

Germline-derived CDR1 and CDR2 are SGHTA and FQGNSA. The V gene lost 5 bases and the J gene lost 4 bases, with 11 bases spanning the gap. This CDR3 region has 13 residues. This clone was counted once. The data were produced by immunoSEQ multiplex PCR, yet TCRdb's version contains in-frame clones alone and is incomplete. The sample records 100,000 to 150,000 clones, roughly nine tenths being singletons. This sequence originates from a man aged 65 to 85 who had recovered from COVID-19. The chain carries TRBV7-2 and TRBJ1-1, with a tentative D call TRBD1 (5 bases). Specimen: peripheral blood. As DNA, the CDR3 is TGTGCCAGCAGCCTAATGGGGGGCACTGAAGCTTTCTTT. This sequence encodes CASSLMGGTEAFF.